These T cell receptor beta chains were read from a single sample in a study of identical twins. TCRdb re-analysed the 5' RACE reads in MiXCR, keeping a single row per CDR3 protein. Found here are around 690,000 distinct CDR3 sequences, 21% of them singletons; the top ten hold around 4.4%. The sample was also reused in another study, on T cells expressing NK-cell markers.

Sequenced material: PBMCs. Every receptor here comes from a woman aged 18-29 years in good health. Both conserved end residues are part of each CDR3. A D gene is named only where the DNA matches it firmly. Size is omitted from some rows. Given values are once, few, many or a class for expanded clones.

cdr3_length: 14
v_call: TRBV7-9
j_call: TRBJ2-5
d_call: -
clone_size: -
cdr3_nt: TGTGCCAGCAGAATGGTGGCAGGCATAGAGACCCAGTACTTC
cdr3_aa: CASRMVAGIETQYF

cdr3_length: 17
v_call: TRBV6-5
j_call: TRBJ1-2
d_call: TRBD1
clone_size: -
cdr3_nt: TGTGCCAGCAGTTACCATAAGGGACAGACAACGGTGGGTGGCTACACCTTC
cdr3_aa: CASSYHKGQTTVGGYTF

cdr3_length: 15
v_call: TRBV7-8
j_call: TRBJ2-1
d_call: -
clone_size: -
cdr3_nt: TGTGCCAGCAGCTGGAGGAGGAGGGAGGTCGATGAGCAGTTCTTC
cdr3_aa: CASSWRRREVDEQFF

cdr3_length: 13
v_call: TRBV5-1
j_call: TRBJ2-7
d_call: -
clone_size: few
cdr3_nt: TGCGCCAGCAGCTTGGGGTTCCTGTACGAGCAGTACTTC
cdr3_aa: CASSLGFLYEQYF

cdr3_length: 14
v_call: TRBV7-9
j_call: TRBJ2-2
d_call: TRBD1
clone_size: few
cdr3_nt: TGTGCCAGCAGCCCCGACAGGGCTGTCGGGGAGCTGTTTTTT
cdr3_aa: CASSPDRAVGELFF

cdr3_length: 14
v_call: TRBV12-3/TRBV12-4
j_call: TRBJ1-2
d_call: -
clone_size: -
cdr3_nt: TGTGCCAGCAGTTTGATCGTTCCGGTGAACAGCTACACCTTC
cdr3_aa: CASSLIVPVNSYTF

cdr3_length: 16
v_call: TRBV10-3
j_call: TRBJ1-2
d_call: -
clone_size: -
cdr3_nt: TGTGCCATCAGTGAGTCGCACCGACGGACTAACTATGGCTACACCTTC
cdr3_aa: CAISESHRRTNYGYTF

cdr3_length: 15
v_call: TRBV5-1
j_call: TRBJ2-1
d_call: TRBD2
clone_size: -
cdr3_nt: TGCGCCAGCAGCGGACTAGCGGGAGGTCAAGAGGAGCAGTTCTTC
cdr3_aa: CASSGLAGGQEEQFF

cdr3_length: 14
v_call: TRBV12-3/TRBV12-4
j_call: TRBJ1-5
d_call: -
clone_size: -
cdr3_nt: TGTGCCAGCAGTTTAGGGAATTGGGGCCAGCCCCAGCATTTT
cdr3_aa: CASSLGNWGQPQHF

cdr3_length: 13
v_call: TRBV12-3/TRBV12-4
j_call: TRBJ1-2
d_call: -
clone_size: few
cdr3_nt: TGTGCCAGCAGTCGACAGGATTTTGCTGGCTACACCTTC
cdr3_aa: CASSRQDFAGYTF

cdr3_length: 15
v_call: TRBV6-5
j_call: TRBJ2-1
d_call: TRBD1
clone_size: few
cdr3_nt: TGTGCCAGCAGCTACGGCGGACAGGGTCACAATGAGCAGTTCTTC
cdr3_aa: CASSYGGQGHNEQFF